A single sample gave rise to the 21 T cell receptor beta chains below, sequenced in a study of blood T cells in healthy people across ages. A second PCR, run for about 7 to 11 cycles, used a sample-barcoded 5' primer plus a J-beta primer mix. MiXCR, run by TCRdb on the 5' RACE reads, gives a single entry per CDR3 protein. The repertoire holds hundreds of thousands of distinct CDR3 sequences, with over 20% as singletons. The material sequenced was blood. Receptor source: a man in his 70s in good health.

Regarding this clonotype: A single base separates this from a much larger clone, so it may be a read error. V is TRBV21-1 and J is TRBJ2-5. TRBV21-1 constitutes a pseudogene. This CDR3 comprises 14 residues. The DNA of the CDR3 is TGTGCCAGCAGCAACGAAGGGAACCAAGAGGCCCAGTACTTC. Its translation is CASSNEGNQEAQYF.

J is TRBJ1-1 and V is TRBV6-5; D might be TRBD1 (6 bases). From germline, CDR1 is MNHEY and CDR2 SVGAGI. This CDR3 is built from 15 residues. Trimming left V 6 bases short and J 4 bases short, with 18 bases between. The CDR3 spells CASRPNVGGATEAFF. The CDR3 coding sequence is TGTGCCAGCAGGCCCAATGTGGGGGGCGCCACTGAAGCTTTCTTT.

This CDR3 is CSARGFGGQGSYEQYF. CDR3 coding DNA: TGCAGTGCTAGGGGGTTTGGGGGACAGGGTTCCTACGAGCAGTACTTC. The rearrangement joins TRBV20-1 to TRBJ2-5; 9 bases map to TRBD1. The J call may be wrong; the DNA end is better matched by TRBJ2-7. CDR3 length: 16 residues. CDR1 is DFQATT and CDR2 is SNEGSKA in the germline V gene (reference sequence).

This clonotype has a handful of counts. The chain uses TRBV12-3 or TRBV12-4 and TRBJ1-5; D is ambiguous. V was shortened by 3 bases and J by 1 base, with 7 bases between the two germline ends. CDR3 size: 14 residues. The CDR3 region is CASSFGVSNQPQHF. The CDR3 nucleotides read TGTGCCAGCAGTTTCGGCGTGAGCAATCAGCCCCAGCATTTT.

This rearrangement joins TRBV18 to TRBJ2-7, with 7 bases matching TRBD1. Trimming cost V 3 bases and J 2 bases; bases outside gene matches: 7. The CDR3 length is 15 residues. The germline CDR1 and CDR2 sequences are KGHSH and LQKENI. Here the CDR3 reads CASSPSGTDPYEQYF. CDR3 sequence (DNA): TGTGCCAGCTCACCGTCGGGGACAGACCCCTACGAGCAGTACTTC.

The chain uses TRBV20-1 and TRBJ2-3; D call uncertain. CDR3 length: 13 residues. Trimming left V 3 bases short and J 2 bases short, with 9 bases between. The V gene's germline CDR1 is DFQATT and CDR2 SNEGSKA (reference sequence). The CDR3, as DNA: TGCAGTGCTAGCCGGCCCACCACAGATACGCAGTATTTT. Its translation: CSASRPTTDTQYF.

This clonotype was counted between two and nine times. The chain employs TRBV12-3 or TRBV12-4 and TRBJ1-2; TRBD1 might be the D (5 bases). There are 16 residues in the CDR3. V was trimmed by 7 bases and J by 4 bases, leaving 22 bases between them. CDR3 nucleotides: TGTGCCAGCATCCTTCGCCCTAACAGGAGCTTCTATGGCTACACCTTC. Translation gives CASILRPNRSFYGYTF.

The chain recombines TRBV5-1 with TRBJ1-1; the D is unclear. Germline CDR1 is SGHRS and CDR2 is YFSETQ. Trimming removed 2 bases at V and 8 bases at J, with 16 bases between. The CDR3 is 14 amino acids. Here the CDR3 DNA reads TGCGCCAGCAGCTTTGGATCCGGCGCCCAAGAAGCTTTCTTT. This encodes CASSFGSGAQEAFF.

The chain couples TRBV2 to TRBJ2-7; 12 bases fit TRBD1. V lost 5 bases to trimming and J lost 3 bases; unmatched junction nucleotides: 5. In germline, CDR1 is SNHLY, CDR2 FYNNEI. The CDR3 length is 15 residues. The CDR3 DNA is TGTGCCAGCAGTACCGGGACAGGGGGCATCTACGAGCAGTACTTC. This codes for CASSTGTGGIYEQYF.

The chain is built from TRBV29-1 and TRBJ2-3; 9 bases map to TRBD1. Losses at the gene ends were 6 bases for V and 6 bases for J; bases not matched to a gene: 7. The CDR3 length is 13 residues. The germline V gene has CDR1 SQVTM and CDR2 ANQGSEA. CDR3 loop: CSVSGQGGDTQYF. CDR3 in DNA: TGCAGCGTCTCGGGACAGGGAGGGGATACGCAGTATTTT.

This clonotype was counted a few times. The chain recombines TRBV28 with TRBJ2-1; 8 nucleotides align to TRBD2. CDR3 length equals 16 residues. The V gene end was trimmed by 5 bases and the J gene end by 8 bases; junction bases not matched to a gene: 14. Germline values: CDR1 MDHEN, CDR2 SYDVKM. CDR3 amino acids: CASSLAPGLAGDEQFF. The CDR3 DNA follows: TGTGCCAGCAGTCTTGCCCCCGGACTAGCCGGAGATGAGCAGTTCTTC.

The chain has TRBV27 and TRBJ1-2, with 9 bases identical to TRBD1. The CDR3 has 13 amino acids. Losses at the gene ends were 7 bases for V and 5 bases for J; bases not matched to a gene: 5. Germline lookup yields CDR1 MNHEY and CDR2 SMNVEV (reference sequence). In nucleotides, the CDR3 is TGTGCCAGCAAACCACAGGGGGCATATGGCTACACCTTC. This encodes CASKPQGAYGYTF.

The chain recombines TRBV29-1 with TRBJ2-1, with D uncertain. The V and J ends lost 5 bases and 10 bases respectively, with 15 bases between them. The CDR3 is 12 amino acids. Germline CDR1 and CDR2: SQVTM and ANQGSEA. As DNA, the CDR3 is TGCAGCGTTAGGAGACCGAGCACCGAGCAGTTCTTC. Its translation is CSVRRPSTEQFF.

This clonotype was seen a few times. The chain joins TRBV2 to TRBJ2-7; 11 bases are a match to TRBD2. The V segment lost 6 bases and the J segment 4 bases; nucleotides outside the gene matches: 8. This CDR3 spans 15 amino acids. Germline CDR1 reads SNHLY; CDR2 reads FYNNEI. The DNA of the CDR3 is TGTGCCAGCAGGAAAGGACTAGCGGGCGAGTACGAGCAGTACTTC. Encoded protein: CASRKGLAGEYEQYF.

The CDR3 spells CASSLTATTYEQYF. CDR3 DNA: TGTGCCAGCAGCTTAACGGCTACTACCTACGAGCAGTACTTC. J is TRBJ2-7 and V is TRBV7-8, with no clear D. The CDR3 runs to 14 residues. V gave up 2 bases and J gave up 2 bases, with 10 bases separating them. Germline V gene lookup returns CDR1 SGHVS and CDR2 FQNEAQ. Looking up the rest from reference TRBV7-8 and TRBJ2-7 gives the full variable domain: GAGVSQSPRYKVAKRGQDVALRCDPISGHVSLFWYQQALGQGPEFLTYFQNEAQLDKSGLPSDRFFAERPEGSVSTLKIQRTQQEDSAVYLCASSLTATTYEQYFGPGTRLTVT.

This clonotype was observed at least ten times. V gene TRBV5-6 combines with J gene TRBJ2-3; D is uncertain. Germline V gives CDR1 SGHDT, CDR2 YYEEEE. The V end lost 4 bases, the J end lost 2 bases, and 5 bases lay between the germline ends. The CDR3 covers 12 residues. CDR3 protein: CASSRTTDTQYF. DNA for the CDR3: TGTGCCAGCAGCAGGACCACAGATACGCAGTATTTT.

The chain combines TRBV4-1 with TRBJ1-5; tentatively, D is TRBD1 (5 bases). Germline V gene data show CDR1 as MGHRA and CDR2 as YSYEKL. CDR3 length equals 17 residues. Trimming stripped 1 base from V and 3 bases from J, with 16 bases between. CDR3 in amino acids: CASSQGWGGDLNQPQHF. The CDR3 DNA sequence: TGCGCCAGCAGCCAAGGCTGGGGAGGGGACCTCAATCAGCCCCAGCATTTT.

The gene calls are TRBV12-3 or TRBV12-4 and TRBJ2-1; 10 bases match TRBD2. The length of the CDR3 is 15 residues. With V trimmed by 6 bases and J by 6 bases, 8 bases remained unmatched. The CDR3 loop reads CASRLTSGNVNEQFF. CDR3 bases: TGTGCCAGCAGGCTAACTAGCGGGAACGTCAATGAGCAGTTCTTC.

There are a few counts of this clonotype. The V call is TRBV6-1, the J call TRBJ2-5, with no clear D. The DNA end favors TRBJ2-1, so the J call may be wrong. Germline-derived CDR1 and CDR2 are MNHNS and SASEGT. CDR3 length equals 13 residues. The DNA for the CDR3 is TGTGCCAGCAGTGAAGCGAGGCTAAATGAGCAGTTCTTC. Translated: CASSEARLNEQFF.

The J gene is TRBJ2-7, the V gene TRBV18; no clear D. This CDR3 region has 11 residues. The germline V and J ends were trimmed by 3 bases and 9 bases, with 9 bases remaining between them. In germline, CDR1 is KGHSH, CDR2 LQKENI. In DNA, the CDR3 is TGTGCCAGCTCACCGGGGTCGGGGCAGTACTTC. Translating gives CASSPGSGQYF.

There are a few counts of this clonotype. The chain employs TRBV20-1 and TRBJ2-5, with D possibly being TRBD1 or TRBD2 (5 bases each). CDR1 is DFQATT and CDR2 is SNEGSKA in the germline V gene (reference sequence). Trimming took off 6 bases at V and 6 bases at J, with 20 bases between the two ends. The CDR3 consists of 14 residues. In nucleotides, the CDR3 is TGCAGTGCCTTAGGGCGTCTTGGGGGACAGACCCAGTACTTC. It specifies CSALGRLGGQTQYF.